The 16 T cell receptor beta chains listed next were all sequenced from one sample in a study of blood T cell repertoires in COVID-19. The data were produced by immunoSEQ multiplex PCR, yet TCRdb's version contains in-frame clones alone and is incomplete. The table shows roughly 40,000 clones, with over 90% occurring only once. Material: peripheral blood. The receptors originated from a human donor in a cohort sampled during active COVID-19.

The genes are TRBV19 and TRBJ1-2, with TRBD1 matching over 7 bases. CDR1 LNHDA and CDR2 SQIVND come from the germline V gene (reference sequence). The CDR3 length is 13 residues. V lost 10 bases, J lost 7 bases, and 12 bases stayed unmatched. CDR3 sequence (DNA): TGTGCCAAATACAACACAGGGGCGGGTGGCTACACCTTC. Amino acid sequence: CAKYNTGAGGYTF.

This chain connects TRBV3-1 (or the pseudogene TRBV3-2) to TRBJ2-7, with D possibly matching TRBD1 (5 bases). This CDR3 region has 16 residues. Germline assignment: CDR1 LGHDT and CDR2 YNNKEL (reference sequence). The V end was cut by 1 base, the J end by 1 base, with 14 bases between. CDR3 region: CASSQVLAGMSYEQYF. In DNA form, the CDR3 reads TGTGCCAGCAGCCAAGTTCTCGCAGGGATGTCCTACGAGCAGTACTTC.

The CDR3 is CASRPSSGLFIAANEQFF. Here the CDR3 DNA reads TGTGCCAGCAGACCCTCTAGCGGGCTCTTTATAGCGGCGAATGAGCAGTTCTTC. The rearrangement links TRBV2 to TRBJ2-1; 8 bases match TRBD2. The ends lost 6 bases at V and 7 bases at J; junction bases unmatched: 20. Germline V gene lookup returns CDR1 SNHLY and CDR2 FYNNEI. CDR3 length: 18 residues.

This chain connects TRBV5-6 to TRBJ2-3; D might be TRBD1 (5 bases). CDR1 and CDR2 (germline): SGHDT, YYEEEE. The CDR3 loop spans 16 amino acids. Trimming cost V 4 bases and J 3 bases, with 18 bases left between them. The CDR3 loop reads CASSPTGAGWTDTQYF. Written as DNA, the CDR3 is TGTGCCAGCAGCCCCACCGGTGCAGGGTGGACAGATACGCAGTATTTT.

The rearrangement links TRBV27 to TRBJ2-1; 10 nucleotides align to TRBD2. The germline V gene has CDR1 MNHEY and CDR2 SMNVEV (reference sequence). The CDR3 covers 15 residues. Germline trimming cut 6 bases from V and 4 bases from J; bases unmatched to any gene: 6. For the CDR3, the DNA is TGTGCCAGCAGCCGCTTAGCGGGGGGATACAATGAGCAGTTCTTC. As protein: CASSRLAGGYNEQFF.

The chain is built from TRBV7-3 and TRBJ1-5; 7 nucleotides agree with TRBD1. Trimming at V came to 6 bases and at J to 9 bases, leaving 8 bases not matched to a gene. Germline CDR1 SGHTA, CDR2 FQGTGA. CDR3 length: 13 residues. The CDR3 sequence is CASSQTRGAPQHF. The CDR3 DNA is TGTGCCAGCAGTCAAACCAGGGGGGCGCCCCAGCATTTT.

This clone was recorded a few times. The chain couples TRBV18 to TRBJ2-2; 10 bases align to TRBD1. Germline values: CDR1 KGHSH, CDR2 LQKENI. CDR3 length equals 18 residues. Trimming cost V 4 bases and J 2 bases; bases outside gene matches: 10. The CDR3 is CASSQGTGDTYNTGELFF. The CDR3 DNA sequence: TGTGCCAGCTCACAAGGGACAGGGGACACCTACAACACCGGGGAGCTGTTTTTT.

CDR3 amino acids: CASSRQGYEQYF. The CDR3 DNA reads TGTGCCAGTAGTAGACAGGGTTACGAGCAGTACTTC. This chain uses TRBV19 with TRBJ2-7; 7 bases align to TRBD1. CDR1 and CDR2 (germline): LNHDA, SQIVND (reference sequence). J lost 4 bases, V lost 4 bases, and 1 base had no gene match. The length of the CDR3 is 12 residues.

The chain joins TRBV5-1 to TRBJ1-4; TRBD1 matches 8 bases. The length of the CDR3 is 17 residues. V shed 4 bases, J shed 0 bases, and the junction held 8 bases outside the gene matches. Germline CDR1 and CDR2: SGHRS and YFSETQ. CDR3: CASSTGQGVATNEKLFF. In DNA, the CDR3 is TGCGCCAGCAGCACCGGACAGGGCGTAGCAACTAATGAAAAACTGTTTTTT. The entire variable domain, with the rest obtained from reference TRBV5-1 and TRBJ1-4, is as follows: KAGVTQTPRYLIKTRGQQVTLSCSPISGHRSVSWYQQTPGQGLQFLFEYFSETQRNKGNFPGRFSGRQFSNSRSEMNVSTLELGDSALYLCASSTGQGVATNEKLFFGSGTQLSVL.

The V gene is TRBV27, the J gene TRBJ2-7; D perhaps matches TRBD1 (5 bases). The CDR3 totals 14 residues. Germline CDR1 and CDR2: MNHEY and SMNVEV (reference sequence). Trimming removed 5 bases from V and 7 bases from J, with 18 bases in between. For the CDR3, the DNA is TGTGCCAGCAGTACGCAGGGAAGCGAACAAGAGCAGTACTTC. This encodes CASSTQGSEQEQYF.

This rearrangement joins TRBV18 to TRBJ2-1; D gene unclear. This CDR3 contains 17 residues. Trimming left V 6 bases short and J 0 bases short, with 18 bases between. The germline V gene encodes CDR1 KGHSH and CDR2 LQKENI. The DNA for the CDR3 is TGTGCCAGCTCCCACCCTCAGGCCCTAAGCTCCTACAATGAGCAGTTCTTC. Translating it yields CASSHPQALSSYNEQFF.

CDR3 coding DNA: TGTGCCAGCAGTGAATCTGAGGGAGGGGGGGAGACCCAGTACTTC. It translates to CASSESEGGGETQYF. The chain couples TRBV6-1 to TRBJ2-5; maybe TRBD2 (7 bases). CDR3 length: 15 amino acids. Deletions cut 2 bases from V and 5 bases from J, with 15 bases between. In germline, CDR1 is MNHNS, CDR2 SASEGT.

The V call is TRBV6-5, the J call TRBJ2-3, with D possibly matching TRBD1 (6 bases). Germline loops: CDR1 MNHEY, CDR2 SVGAGI. The CDR3 loop spans 15 amino acids. Deletions cut 5 bases from V and 3 bases from J, with 15 bases between. This chain's CDR3 is CASSPEGHQTDTQYF. DNA of the CDR3: TGTGCCAGCAGTCCCGAGGGACACCAAACAGATACGCAGTATTTT.

The J gene is TRBJ2-5, the V gene TRBV4-3; 7 bases are a match to TRBD2. Trimming cost V 0 bases and J 2 bases; bases outside gene matches: 12. This CDR3 has 18 residues. Per the germline V gene, CDR1 is LGHNA and CDR2 is YSLEER. The CDR3 bases are TGCGCCAGCAGCCAAGAGATAGCCGGGCGGGGGAGGCAAGAGACCCAGTACTTC. Translated: CASSQEIAGRGRQETQYF.

The chain has TRBV7-2 and TRBJ2-2; 13 positions match TRBD2. Germline CDR1 is SGHTA and CDR2 is FQGNSA. The CDR3 spans 19 residues. The V segment lost 3 bases and the J segment 0 bases; nucleotides outside the gene matches: 7. Here the CDR3 reads CASSLGPGLAGTNTGELFF. CDR3 sequence (DNA): TGTGCCAGCAGCTTGGGTCCGGGACTAGCGGGGACGAACACCGGGGAGCTGTTTTTT.

The chain is built from TRBV30 and TRBJ2-4; 7 bases line up with TRBD2. This CDR3 has 17 residues. Per germline, CDR1 GTSNPN and CDR2 SVGIG (reference sequence). The V gene end was trimmed by 0 bases and the J gene end by 3 bases; junction bases not matched to a gene: 11. This CDR3 reads CAWSVLGLADLKNIQYF. As DNA, the CDR3 is TGTGCCTGGAGTGTACTTGGGCTAGCGGACCTCAAAAACATTCAGTACTTC.